This TCR beta chain was recorded in a study of Ad26.COV2.S vaccination and SARS-CoV-2 variants. On the study more broadly: Trial arm assignment for the donor was COV1001 Ad26.COV2.S.

Data came from immunoSEQ multiplex PCR; TCRdb stores just in-frame clones and leaves some out. The data hold about 330,000 clones, with almost 90% observed a single time. In the case of this clone: Its antigen is undetermined.

Overall study findings and caveats: Considerable breadth of spike-specific CD8+ and CD4+ T cell responses has reportedly been documented following vaccination.

Treatment reported: about 20 received Ad26.COV2.S at low or high dose, single or two shots; roughly 5 received placebo; per-sample allocation not given. Sampling was performed 63 days after the first vaccine or placebo injection. Germline V lookup: CDR1 KGHDR, CDR2 SFDVKD. J was trimmed by 2 bases and V by 4 bases; bases with no gene match: 11. The CDR3 is 17 residues long. This chain links TRBV24-1 with TRBJ2-3, with TRBD1 matching 7 bases. The source is a person aged 18-65 years who received the Ad26.COV2.S COVID-19 vaccine or a placebo. Here the sequenced sample was peripheral blood, taken in a trial of Ad26.COV2.S vaccine versus placebo. In DNA, the CDR3 is TGTGCCACCAGTGACTCGACAGGGAGTGGTGTCACAGATACGCAGTATTTT. Protein product: CATSDSTGSGVTDTQYF.